These 7 T cell receptor beta chains share one sample of origin, sequenced in a study of OX40 agonist ivuxolimab in advanced cancers. TCRdb's copy holds only in-frame clones and misses some; the assay was immunoSEQ multiplex PCR. The table has roughly 42,000 clones, 90% to 95% seen once. Sequencing was performed on CD4+ or CD8+ T cells sorted from blood, taken in a trial of the OX40 agonist ivuxolimab. The receptors were sampled from an adult with an advanced solid tumor such as melanoma, head and neck, liver or kidney cancer.

This clone has a single count. This sequence joins TRBV7-9 and TRBJ2-3; tentatively, D is TRBD1 (6 bases). CDR1 and CDR2 (germline): SEHNR, FQNEAQ (reference sequence). The CDR3 is 13 amino acids. Trimming removed 6 bases from V and 6 bases from J, with 13 bases in between. In DNA, the CDR3 is TGTGCCAGCAGAAGCTGGGACACTGATACGCAGTATTTT. It yields the protein CASRSWDTDTQYF.

The J gene is TRBJ2-3, the V gene TRBV28; 13 bases fit TRBD2. The CDR3 is 15 amino acids. Germline trimming cut 5 bases from V and 2 bases from J; bases unmatched to any gene: 1. Germline loops: CDR1 MDHEN, CDR2 SYDVKM. Written as DNA, the CDR3 is TGTGCCAGCAGTGGACTAGCGGGAGACACAGATACGCAGTATTTT. Encoded protein: CASSGLAGDTDTQYF. Based on the CDR3 plus reference TRBV28 and TRBJ2-3, the full variable domain is DVKVTQSSRYLVKRTGEKVFLECVQDMDHENMFWYRQDPGLGLRLIYFSYDVKMKEKGDIPEGYSVSREKKERFSLILESASTNQTSMYLCASSGLAGDTDTQYFGPGTRLTVL.

J is TRBJ2-7 and V is TRBV4-3; 8 bases align to TRBD1. V trimming: 0 bases; J trimming: 2 bases; junction bases outside the gene matches: 6. The germline CDR1 and CDR2 sequences are LGHNA and YSLEER. The CDR3 sequence is 16 residues long. In DNA form, the CDR3 reads TGCGCCAGCAGCCAAGATAGGACAGGGATAACCTACGAGCAGTACTTC. It is translated as CASSQDRTGITYEQYF.

This clone was recorded only once. The chain is built from TRBV7-9 and TRBJ2-7; 12 bases are a match to TRBD1. This CDR3 is built from 15 residues. V gave up 3 bases and J gave up 7 bases; unmatched junction bases: 7. CDR1 is SEHNR, CDR2 FQNEAQ, per germline (reference sequence). CDR3 sequence reads: CASSFTGQGAREQYF. In DNA form, the CDR3 reads TGTGCCAGCAGCTTCACGGGACAGGGGGCAAGGGAGCAGTACTTC.

The chain carries TRBV2 and TRBJ2-2; 9 bases are a match to TRBD1. Germline V gives CDR1 SNHLY, CDR2 FYNNEI. CDR3 length: 16 amino acids. Losses at the gene ends were 3 bases for V and 5 bases for J; bases not matched to a gene: 7. The CDR3 sequence is CASSDLGQGETGELFF. The CDR3 DNA sequence: TGTGCCAGCAGTGATTTGGGACAGGGAGAAACCGGGGAGCTGTTTTTT.

The chain links TRBV15 to TRBJ2-1, with TRBD2 identical over 8 bases. V dropped 0 bases and J dropped 4; count of bases not matched to a gene: 5. This CDR3 has 16 amino acids. Per the germline V gene, CDR1 is LNHNV and CDR2 is YYDKDF (reference sequence). CDR3 region: CATSRDGLAGYNEQFF. DNA of the CDR3: TGTGCCACCAGCAGAGATGGGCTAGCGGGTTACAATGAGCAGTTCTTC.

This chain connects TRBV9 to TRBJ2-1; 9 bases match TRBD1. The CDR3 is made up of 14 amino acids. Germline lookup yields CDR1 SGDLS and CDR2 YYNGEE. Trimming cost V 3 bases and J 8 bases; bases outside gene matches: 6. DNA of the CDR3: TGTGCCAGCAGCGAGACGGACAGGGGAGATGAGCAGTTCTTC. It is translated as CASSETDRGDEQFF.